These 14 T cell receptor beta chains share one sample of origin, sequenced in a study of cytomegalovirus exposure and HLA in healthy donors. TCRdb's copy holds only in-frame clones and misses some; the assay was immunoSEQ multiplex PCR. This sample has 200,000 or so clones, with approximately 82% found just once. Material: PBMCs. The source of these receptors is a woman between 18 and 29 years old in good health and CMV-seronegative.

The CDR3 region has the DNA TGCGCCAGCCAGACAGGGGGAAGGGGCGAGCAGTTCTTC. Translation gives CASQTGGRGEQFF. The rearrangement joins TRBV5-1 to TRBJ2-1; TRBD1 matches at 9 bases. J gave up 10 bases and V 7 bases, and 9 bases lay outside the gene matches. CDR1 is SGHRS, CDR2 YFSETQ, per germline. The CDR3 totals 13 residues. Combining the CDR3 with reference TRBV5-1 and TRBJ2-1 gives the whole variable domain KAGVTQTPRYLIKTRGQQVTLSCSPISGHRSVSWYQQTPGQGLQFLFEYFSETQRNKGNFPGRFSGRQFSNSRSEMNVSTLELGDSALYLCASQTGGRGEQFFGPGTRLTVL.

V gene TRBV2 combines with J gene TRBJ1-2; no definite D call. The CDR3 contains 14 residues. From germline, CDR1 is SNHLY and CDR2 FYNNEI. The V end lost 3 bases, the J end lost 3 bases, and 11 bases lay between the germline ends. The CDR3 bases are TGTGCCAGCAGTGATTGGGAGTCAGACTATGGCTACACCTTC. Translation: CASSDWESDYGYTF.

The chain uses TRBV4-2 and TRBJ1-3; D gene unclear. There are 16 residues in the CDR3. Per the germline V gene, CDR1 is LGHNA and CDR2 is YNFKEQ. Trimming took off 1 base at V and 0 bases at J, with 10 bases between the two ends. The CDR3 nucleotides read TGTGCCAGCAGCCAAGCCTGGGCAGCCTCTGGAAACACCATATATTTT. Encoded protein: CASSQAWAASGNTIYF.

The chain carries TRBV6-5 and TRBJ1-1, with a weak D call TRBD1 (5 bases). The CDR3 spans 15 residues. Germline lookup yields CDR1 MNHEY and CDR2 SVGAGI. Trimming pared 6 bases from V and 11 bases from J, leaving 25 bases between. CDR3 nucleotide sequence: TGTGCCAGCAGGAGTAGACCCCGGGACGCAAGTGCGGCTTTCTTT. Protein sequence: CASRSRPRDASAAFF.

This chain links TRBV6-5 with TRBJ1-1, with D hard to call. This CDR3 is built from 15 residues. Trimming stripped 0 bases from V and 6 bases from J, with 14 bases between. Per the germline V gene, CDR1 is MNHEY and CDR2 is SVGAGI. CDR3 protein: CASSYSAGRVAEAFF. DNA for the CDR3: TGTGCCAGCAGTTACTCGGCGGGCCGAGTGGCTGAAGCTTTCTTT.

The chain couples TRBV6-1 to TRBJ1-6; no clear D gene. Germline V gene lookup returns CDR1 MNHNS and CDR2 SASEGT. This CDR3 spans 14 amino acids. The ends were cut back, 1 base at V and 4 bases at J, with 5 bases in the middle. In DNA, the CDR3 is TGTGCCAGCAGTGAAGTAGTTTATAATTCACCCCTCCACTTT. It translates to CASSEVVYNSPLHF.

This clone was picked up one time. The chain is built from TRBV6-5 and TRBJ1-2; D gene unclear. The CDR3 runs 13 residues. Germline V gives CDR1 MNHEY, CDR2 SVGAGI. V dropped 0 bases and J dropped 8 bases, with 10 bases sitting between them. The CDR3 coding sequence is TGTGCCAGCAGTTACTCGACCAGTGAGGGCTACACCTTC. Its translation: CASSYSTSEGYTF.

The rearrangement uses TRBV6-5 and TRBJ2-7; the match to TRBD2 covers 8 bases. V lost 7 bases to trimming and J lost 2 bases; unmatched junction nucleotides: 7. The CDR3 is 14 residues long. Per germline, CDR1 MNHEY and CDR2 SVGAGI. This chain's CDR3 is CASTPRGGPYEQYF. DNA of the CDR3: TGTGCCAGCACCCCTCGCGGGGGGCCCTACGAGCAGTACTTC.

This clone was observed a handful of times. The gene calls are TRBV4-2 and TRBJ2-2, with 10 bases that match TRBD2. In germline, CDR1 is LGHNA, CDR2 YNFKEQ. Germline trimming cut 0 bases from V and 5 bases from J; bases unmatched to any gene: 6. The CDR3 length is 17 residues. CDR3 in amino acids: CASSQERPSGSTGELFF. CDR3 nucleotides: TGTGCCAGCAGCCAAGAACGACCTAGCGGGAGTACCGGGGAGCTGTTTTTT.

This chain links TRBV5-8 with TRBJ1-5; TRBD1 matches 9 bases. This CDR3 is built from 14 residues. Germline-derived CDR1 and CDR2 are SGHTS and YDEGEE. V lost 3 bases to trimming and J lost 4 bases; unmatched junction nucleotides: 2. This CDR3 is CASSSGTGNQPQHF. CDR3 coding DNA: TGTGCCAGCAGCTCAGGGACAGGGAATCAGCCCCAGCATTTT.

The chain links TRBV18 to TRBJ1-2; the D is unclear. V lost 5 bases to trimming and J lost 8 bases, with 12 bases between them. The CDR3 extends over 12 amino acids. Germline values: CDR1 KGHSH, CDR2 LQKENI. In DNA form, the CDR3 reads TGTGCCAGCTCATCGTTGTCTACGGGCTACACCTTC. The encoded protein is CASSSLSTGYTF.

The chain links TRBV13 to TRBJ1-1, with TRBD1 identical over 12 bases. The germline CDR1 and CDR2 sequences are PRHDT and FYEKMQ (reference sequence). This CDR3 comprises 16 residues. The V gene end was trimmed by 5 bases and the J gene end by 9 bases; junction bases not matched to a gene: 13. The CDR3: CASSATGTGGFGKAFF. The CDR3 bases are TGTGCCAGCAGCGCAACCGGGACAGGGGGCTTTGGTAAAGCTTTCTTT.

This clone was seen once. This chain joins TRBV7-8 and TRBJ1-1; D is perhaps TRBD1 (5 bases). CDR1 and CDR2 (germline): SGHVS, FQNEAQ. V lost 2 bases, J lost 10 bases, and 20 bases lay in between. The CDR3 has 15 residues. The chain's CDR3 is CASSLTRAGPFGAFF. In nucleotides, the CDR3 is TGTGCCAGCAGCTTAACAAGGGCAGGGCCGTTCGGAGCTTTCTTT.

This chain uses TRBV30 with TRBJ2-1, with 12 bases identical to TRBD1. The V and J ends lost 2 bases and 7 bases, in that order; junction bases with no gene match: 12. The CDR3 is made up of 17 amino acids. CDR1 is GTSNPN, CDR2 SVGIG, per germline (reference sequence). The CDR3 loop reads CAWSTLFRDRGLNEQFF. Here the CDR3 DNA reads TGTGCCTGGAGTACGCTATTCCGGGACAGGGGGCTAAATGAGCAGTTCTTC.